The TCR beta chain under discussion was sequenced for a study of T cells in Graves' hyperthyroidism and ophthalmopathy. Study-wide context: The blood sample was taken at first diagnosis, before treatment began. Study results and limitations: The model predicted ophthalmopathy a median around 6 months before onset.

Newly diagnosed hyperthyroidism, duration under 2 months, in patients aged 18 to 65. The blood sample dates from first hyperthyroidism diagnosis, preceding any ophthalmopathy symptoms. For this clonotype: Its antigen is still unknown.

Amplification of TCR beta CDR3 regions used RNA as the template. TCR CDR3 regions were first amplified by RT-PCR with HTBI primers. TCRdb reanalysed the multiplex PCR reads using MiXCR and keeps one entry per CDR3 protein. The table includes about 350,000 distinct CDR3 sequences, 17% detected once. The CDR3 consists of 14 residues. V lost 5 bases to trimming and J lost 1 base, with 11 bases between them. The V gene is TRBV12-3 or TRBV12-4, the J gene TRBJ1-1; tentative D call: TRBD1 (6 bases). Input material: blood. The receptor comes from a woman aged 25 to 39 with Graves' hyperthyroidism that later progressed to Graves' ophthalmopathy. CDR3 DNA sequence: TGTGCCAGCAGTCGGGGGGCCTCGAACACTGAAGCTTTCTTT. Encoded protein: CASSRGASNTEAFF.